These 20 T cell receptor beta chains came from one sample sequenced in a study of blood T cell repertoires in COVID-19. The assay was immunoSEQ multiplex PCR, and TCRdb's table has in-frame clones only and misses some. The table shows 120,000 to 150,000 clones, with under 80% occurring only once. The sequenced material came from peripheral blood. The receptor source for this set is a man between 60 and 70 years old with acute or convalescent COVID-19.

This CDR3 reads CASSQVGAEVRSYGYTF. CDR3 DNA sequence: TGTGCCAGCAGCCAAGTAGGGGCGGAAGTGCGTTCCTATGGCTACACCTTC. V is TRBV4-2 and J is TRBJ1-2, with a tentative D call TRBD1 (5 bases). This CDR3 region has 17 residues. The germline V and J ends were trimmed by 1 base and 4 bases, with 19 bases remaining between them. Germline-derived CDR1 and CDR2 are LGHNA and YNFKEQ.

V gene TRBV2 combines with J gene TRBJ2-1; 12 nucleotides match TRBD2. J lost 7 bases, V lost 8 bases, and 6 bases had no gene match. The CDR3 consists of 14 residues. CDR1 is SNHLY and CDR2 is FYNNEI in the germline V gene. CDR3 sequence reads: CASQRLAGENEQFF. CDR3 DNA sequence: TGTGCCAGCCAGAGACTAGCGGGAGAAAATGAGCAGTTCTTC.

The V gene is TRBV5-6, the J gene TRBJ1-1, with 7 bases lining up with TRBD1. V gave up 4 bases and J gave up 0 bases; unmatched junction bases: 3. The germline V gene encodes CDR1 SGHDT and CDR2 YYEEEE. The CDR3 has 14 amino acids. The chain's CDR3 is CASSVGTVNTEAFF. The CDR3 DNA follows: TGTGCCAGCAGCGTAGGGACAGTGAACACTGAAGCTTTCTTT.

Only one count was recorded for this clone. The chain uses TRBV5-5 and TRBJ2-3; D gene unclear. The CDR3 spans 14 residues. Germline V gene data show CDR1 as SGHKS and CDR2 as YYEKEE (reference sequence). Between the trimmed V and J ends, which lost 6 bases and 3 bases, there was a span of 14 bases. In DNA, the CDR3 is TGTGCCAGCACCTCGGGTAGTTGGACAGATACGCAGTATTTT. It specifies CASTSGSWTDTQYF.

V gene TRBV7-8 combines with J gene TRBJ2-7, with 12 bases matching TRBD1. Germline values: CDR1 SGHVS, CDR2 FQNEAQ. V was pared by 4 bases and J by 6 bases, with 4 bases of the junction left unmatched. This CDR3 comprises 14 residues. CDR3 sequence reads: CASSSRDRGLEQYF. The CDR3 DNA reads as TGTGCCAGCAGCTCCCGGGACAGGGGGCTCGAGCAGTACTTC.

This clone came up a few times. The CDR3 DNA follows: TGCGCCAGCAGCCCGAGAAGCCGGAACACTGAAGCTTTCTTT. Translated: CASSPRSRNTEAFF. The V call is TRBV5-1, the J call TRBJ1-1, with unresolved D. In germline, CDR1 is SGHRS, CDR2 YFSETQ. The CDR3 totals 14 residues. Trimming stripped 4 bases from V and 1 base from J, with 11 bases between.

The chain links TRBV28 to TRBJ2-7, with TRBD2 identical over 8 bases. CDR3 size: 16 residues. V gave up 5 bases and J gave up 2 bases; unmatched junction bases: 11. Germline CDR1 and CDR2: MDHEN and SYDVKM. CDR3 residues: CASSPPAGGLPYEQYF. For the CDR3, the DNA is TGTGCCAGCAGTCCCCCCGCGGGAGGTCTCCCCTACGAGCAGTACTTC.

The CDR3 coding sequence is TGCGCCAGCAGCTTGGCAAATCGGGATGGCTACACCTTC. It translates to CASSLANRDGYTF. The chain recombines TRBV5-1 with TRBJ1-2, with D uncertain. Germline lookup yields CDR1 SGHRS and CDR2 YFSETQ. CDR3 length equals 13 residues. V lost 0 bases and J lost 6, with 9 bases in between.

The CDR3 here is CASRFYLRTAIGNTIYF. CDR3 DNA: TGTGCCAGCAGGTTTTATCTTCGAACAGCAATTGGAAACACCATATATTTT. The V call is TRBV27, the J call TRBJ1-3; D gene unclear. Germline loops: CDR1 MNHEY, CDR2 SMNVEV (reference sequence). The ends were cut back, 6 bases at V and 3 bases at J, with 21 bases in the middle. The CDR3 totals 17 residues.

J is TRBJ2-3 and V is TRBV6-6, with TRBD1 identical over 8 bases. Germline V gene data show CDR1 as MNHNY and CDR2 as SVGAGI (reference sequence). This CDR3 is 14 amino acids long. The V segment lost 0 bases and the J segment 6 bases; nucleotides outside the gene matches: 2. CDR3 DNA: TGTGCCAGCAGTTACTCCAGGGGGCGCGATACGCAGTATTTT. It codes for CASSYSRGRDTQYF.

The V gene is TRBV5-4, the J gene TRBJ1-6; TRBD1 matches 9 bases. The junction had 4 bases not matched to a gene; V was cut back by 1 base and J by 8 bases. Germline CDR1 SGHNT, CDR2 YYREEE (reference sequence). The length of the CDR3 is 15 residues. The CDR3 nucleotides read TGTGCCAGCAGCTTGTACAGGGGGCCGGATTCACCCCTCCACTTT. It codes for CASSLYRGPDSPLHF.

The chain couples TRBV24-1 to TRBJ2-3; 7 nucleotides match TRBD2. The ends lost 4 bases at V and 5 bases at J; junction bases unmatched: 5. The CDR3 length is 14 residues. Germline V lookup: CDR1 KGHDR, CDR2 SFDVKD. CDR3 sequence: CATSDAAGLDTQYF. The CDR3 nucleotides are TGTGCCACCAGTGACGCAGCGGGGTTAGATACGCAGTATTTT.

The J gene is TRBJ1-2, the V gene TRBV4-1; D may be TRBD1 (6 bases). V was pared by 3 bases and J by 2 bases, with 16 bases between. The CDR3 sequence is 16 residues long. Germline V gives CDR1 MGHRA, CDR2 YSYEKL. DNA for the CDR3: TGCGCCAGCAGCCAGGGTATCGGACAGCCAAACTATGGCTACACCTTC. Encoded protein: CASSQGIGQPNYGYTF.

This clone was counted a few times. The chain recombines TRBV5-4 with TRBJ2-3; 11 bases are shared with TRBD2. J lost 5 bases, V lost 0 bases, and 8 bases had no gene match. Germline V gives CDR1 SGHNT, CDR2 YYREEE (reference sequence). The length of the CDR3 is 17 residues. CDR3 amino acids: CASSLGGLAGGVDTQYF. The DNA for the CDR3 is TGTGCCAGCAGCTTGGGCGGGCTAGCGGGAGGTGTAGATACGCAGTATTTT.

The J gene is TRBJ2-1, the V gene TRBV28, with no clear D. Germline values: CDR1 MDHEN, CDR2 SYDVKM. Trimming shortened V by 2 bases and J by 3 bases, and 8 bases separated the two germline ends. The CDR3 is 14 residues long. CDR3: CASSLPSFYNEQFF. CDR3 nucleotides: TGTGCCAGCAGTTTACCGTCGTTCTACAATGAGCAGTTCTTC.

This clone was counted at least ten times. This sequence joins TRBV7-2 and TRBJ1-4; the D gene is possibly TRBD1 (6 bases). The germline V gene has CDR1 SGHTA and CDR2 FQGNSA. V lost 2 bases and J 7 bases, leaving 17 bases between the germline ends. The CDR3 is made up of 16 amino acids. The CDR3 sequence: CASSLWGGRGGEKLFF. The CDR3, as DNA: TGTGCCAGCAGCTTATGGGGGGGCAGGGGCGGTGAAAAACTGTTTTTT.

On this clone itself: At the DNA level, this CDR3 is encoded by other sequences in the same sample as well. The chain carries TRBV18 and TRBJ1-1, with a possible D match to TRBD1 (6 bases). This CDR3 is 15 amino acids long. V was cut by 6 bases and J by 0 bases, with 14 bases left in between. Germline V gene lookup returns CDR1 KGHSH and CDR2 LQKENI. Written as DNA, the CDR3 is TGTGCCAGCTCGCCAAGACAGGAGATGAACACTGAAGCTTTCTTT. This gives the protein CASSPRQEMNTEAFF.

The chain is built from TRBV19 and TRBJ2-3; TRBD2 matches 10 bases. V gave up 7 bases and J gave up 2 bases; unmatched junction bases: 9. The CDR3 has 16 amino acids. Germline V CDR1 and CDR2: LNHDA, SQIVND (reference sequence). This CDR3 is CASKGLAGVVTDTQYF. As DNA, the CDR3 is TGTGCCAGTAAAGGCCTAGCGGGAGTTGTCACAGATACGCAGTATTTT. The full variable domain, with the rest looked up from reference TRBV19 and TRBJ2-3, is DGGITQSPKYLFRKEGQNVTLSCEQNLNHDAMYWYRQDPGQGLRLIYYSQIVNDFQKGDIAEGYSVSREKKESFPLTVTSAQKNPTAFYLCASKGLAGVVTDTQYFGPGTRLTVL.

V is TRBV4-2 and J is TRBJ2-1, with D perhaps matching TRBD2 (6 bases). The germline V gene encodes CDR1 LGHNA and CDR2 YNFKEQ. This CDR3 is 16 amino acids long. Trimming took 2 bases from V and 3 from J, leaving 14 bases between them. The CDR3 DNA sequence: TGTGCCAGCAGCCAACTCAGAACTAGCAGCTACAATGAGCAGTTCTTC. This sequence encodes CASSQLRTSSYNEQFF.

V gene TRBV27 combines with J gene TRBJ2-7, with 7 nucleotides matching TRBD1. The ends lost 5 bases at V and 5 bases at J; junction bases unmatched: 9. Looked up from germline, CDR1 is MNHEY and CDR2 is SMNVEV (reference sequence). The CDR3 contains 14 residues. CDR3 DNA sequence: TGTGCCAGCAGTCCCTGGGACAGATACCACGAGCAGTACTTC. Translation: CASSPWDRYHEQYF.